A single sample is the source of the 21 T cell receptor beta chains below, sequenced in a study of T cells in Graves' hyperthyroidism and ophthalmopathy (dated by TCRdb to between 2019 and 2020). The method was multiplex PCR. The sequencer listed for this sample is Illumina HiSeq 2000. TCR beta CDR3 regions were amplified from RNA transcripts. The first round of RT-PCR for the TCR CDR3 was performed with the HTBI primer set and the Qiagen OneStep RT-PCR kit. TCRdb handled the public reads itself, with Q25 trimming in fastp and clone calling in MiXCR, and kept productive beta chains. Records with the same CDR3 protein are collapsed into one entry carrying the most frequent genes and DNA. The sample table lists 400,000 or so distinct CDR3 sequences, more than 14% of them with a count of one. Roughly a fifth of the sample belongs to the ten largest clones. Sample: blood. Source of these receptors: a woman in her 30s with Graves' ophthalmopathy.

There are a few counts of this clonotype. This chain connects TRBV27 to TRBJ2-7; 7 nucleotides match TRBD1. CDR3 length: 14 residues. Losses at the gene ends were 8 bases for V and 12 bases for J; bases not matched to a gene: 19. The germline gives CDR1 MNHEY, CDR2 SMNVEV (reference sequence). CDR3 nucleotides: TGTGCCAGCCGCCCGACAGGGCCGGCCGAGGGGCTGTACTTC. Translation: CASRPTGPAEGLYF.

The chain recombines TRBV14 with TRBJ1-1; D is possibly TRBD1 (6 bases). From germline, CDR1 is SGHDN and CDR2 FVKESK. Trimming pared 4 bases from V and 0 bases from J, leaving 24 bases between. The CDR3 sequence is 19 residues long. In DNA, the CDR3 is TGTGCCAGCAGCCTCAAACGCTCCGGGGGCAGATACATGAACACTGAAGCTTTCTTT. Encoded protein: CASSLKRSGGRYMNTEAFF.

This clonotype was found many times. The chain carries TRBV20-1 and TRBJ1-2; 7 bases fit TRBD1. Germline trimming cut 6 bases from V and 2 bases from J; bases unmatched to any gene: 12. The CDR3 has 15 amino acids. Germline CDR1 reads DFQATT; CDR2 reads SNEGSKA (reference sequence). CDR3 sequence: CSATTTTTGNYGYTF. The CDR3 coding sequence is TGCAGTGCCACTACTACAACGACAGGGAACTATGGCTACACCTTC.

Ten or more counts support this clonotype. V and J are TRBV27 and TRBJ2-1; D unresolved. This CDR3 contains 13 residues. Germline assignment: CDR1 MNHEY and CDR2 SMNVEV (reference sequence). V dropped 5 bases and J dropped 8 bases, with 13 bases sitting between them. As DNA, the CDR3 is TGTGCCAGCAGTGCGGAGACATGGGATGAGCAGTTCTTC. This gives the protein CASSAETWDEQFF.

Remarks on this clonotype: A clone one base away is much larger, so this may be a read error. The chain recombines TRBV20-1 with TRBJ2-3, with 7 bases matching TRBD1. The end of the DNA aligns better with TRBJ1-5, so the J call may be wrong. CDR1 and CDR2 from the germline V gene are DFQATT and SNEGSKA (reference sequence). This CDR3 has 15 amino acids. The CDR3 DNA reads TGCAGTGCCCAAGGGAACAGGGGTATCACAGATACGCAGCATTTT. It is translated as CSAQGNRGITDTQHF.

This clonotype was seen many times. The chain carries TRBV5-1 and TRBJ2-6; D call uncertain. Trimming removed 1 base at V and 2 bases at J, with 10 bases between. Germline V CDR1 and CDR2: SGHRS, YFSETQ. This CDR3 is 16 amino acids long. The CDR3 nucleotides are TGCGCCAGCAGCTTGCCCGAGCTAGCTGGGGCCAACGTCCTGACTTTC. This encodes CASSLPELAGANVLTF.

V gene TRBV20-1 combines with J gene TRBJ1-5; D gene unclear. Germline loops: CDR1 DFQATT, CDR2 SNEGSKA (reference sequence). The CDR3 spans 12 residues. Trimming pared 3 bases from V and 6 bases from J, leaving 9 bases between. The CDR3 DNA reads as TGCAGTGCTAGGAAAGTGGGTCAGCCCCAGCATTTT. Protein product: CSARKVGQPQHF.

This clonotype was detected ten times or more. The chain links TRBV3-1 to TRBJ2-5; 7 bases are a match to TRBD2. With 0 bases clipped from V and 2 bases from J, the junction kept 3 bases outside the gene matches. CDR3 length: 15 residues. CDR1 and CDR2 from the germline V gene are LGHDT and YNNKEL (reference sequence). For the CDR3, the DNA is TGTGCCAGCAGCCAAGAAGCGGGGCCACAAGAGACCCAGTACTTC. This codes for CASSQEAGPQETQYF.

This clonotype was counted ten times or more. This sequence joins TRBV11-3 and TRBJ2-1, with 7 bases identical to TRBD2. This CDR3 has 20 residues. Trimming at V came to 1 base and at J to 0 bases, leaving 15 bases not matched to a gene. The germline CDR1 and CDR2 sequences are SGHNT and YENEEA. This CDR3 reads CASSLGGILAEYVSYNEQFF. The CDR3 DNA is TGTGCCAGCAGCTTAGGAGGTATTCTAGCGGAATACGTCTCCTACAATGAGCAGTTCTTC.

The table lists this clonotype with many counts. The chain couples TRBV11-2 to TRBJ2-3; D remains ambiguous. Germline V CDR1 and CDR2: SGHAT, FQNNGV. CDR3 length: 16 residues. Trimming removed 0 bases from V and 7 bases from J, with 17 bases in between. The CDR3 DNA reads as TGTGCCAGCAGCTTAGATCGTTTAACGGGTGCTCATACGCAGTATTTT. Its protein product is CASSLDRLTGAHTQYF. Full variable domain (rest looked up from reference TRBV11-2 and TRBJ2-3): EAGVAQSPRYKIIEKRQSVAFWCNPISGHATLYWYQQILGQGPKLLIQFQNNGVVDDSQLPKDRFSAERLKGVDSTLKIQPAKLEDSAVYLCASSLDRLTGAHTQYFGPGTRLTVL.

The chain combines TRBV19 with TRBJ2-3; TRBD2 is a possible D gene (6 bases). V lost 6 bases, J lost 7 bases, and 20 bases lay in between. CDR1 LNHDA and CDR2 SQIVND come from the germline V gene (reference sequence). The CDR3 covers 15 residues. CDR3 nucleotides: TGTGCCAGTAGAGGCCGGGACTTAAATAGTAATACGCAGTATTTT. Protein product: CASRGRDLNSNTQYF.

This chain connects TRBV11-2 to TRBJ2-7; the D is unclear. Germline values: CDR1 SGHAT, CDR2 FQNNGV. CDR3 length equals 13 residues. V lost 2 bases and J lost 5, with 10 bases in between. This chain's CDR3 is CASSLYRPNEQYF. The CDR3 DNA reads TGTGCCAGCAGCTTATACCGCCCGAACGAGCAGTACTTC.

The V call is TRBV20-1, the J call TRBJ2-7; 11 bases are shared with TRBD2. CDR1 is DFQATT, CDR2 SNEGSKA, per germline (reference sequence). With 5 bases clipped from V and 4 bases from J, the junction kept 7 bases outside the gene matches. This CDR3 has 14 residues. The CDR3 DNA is TGCAGTGCTTCCCCGACTAGCGGGACATACGAGCAGTACTTC. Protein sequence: CSASPTSGTYEQYF.

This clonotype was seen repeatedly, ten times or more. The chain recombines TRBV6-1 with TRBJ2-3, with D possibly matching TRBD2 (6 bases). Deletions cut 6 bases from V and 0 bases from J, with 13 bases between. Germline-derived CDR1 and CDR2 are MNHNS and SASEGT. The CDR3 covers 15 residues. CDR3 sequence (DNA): TGTGCCAGCAGCCCGGACGGGGGTAGCACAGATACGCAGTATTTT. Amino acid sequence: CASSPDGGSTDTQYF.

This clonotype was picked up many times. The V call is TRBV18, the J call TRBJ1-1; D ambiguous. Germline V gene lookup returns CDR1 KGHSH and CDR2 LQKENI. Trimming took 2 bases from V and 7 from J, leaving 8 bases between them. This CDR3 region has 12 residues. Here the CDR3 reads CASSPKLDEAFF. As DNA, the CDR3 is TGTGCCAGCTCACCAAAGTTGGATGAAGCTTTCTTT.

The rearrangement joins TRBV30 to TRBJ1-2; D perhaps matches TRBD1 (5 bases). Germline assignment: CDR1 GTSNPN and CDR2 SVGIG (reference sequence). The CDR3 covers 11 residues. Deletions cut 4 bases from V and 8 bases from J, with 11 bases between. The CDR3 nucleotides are TGTGCCTGGATCCGGGGGGACGGCTACACCTTC. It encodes CAWIRGDGYTF. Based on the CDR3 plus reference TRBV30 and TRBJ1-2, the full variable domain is SQTIHQWPATLVQPVGSPLSLECTVEGTSNPNLYWYRQAAGRGLQLLFYSVGIGQISSEVPQNLSASRPQDRQFILSSKKLLLSDSGFYLCAWIRGDGYTFGSGTRLTVV.

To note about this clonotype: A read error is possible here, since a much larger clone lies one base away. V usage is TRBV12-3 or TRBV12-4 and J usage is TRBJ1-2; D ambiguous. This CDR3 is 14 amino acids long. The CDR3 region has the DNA TGTGCCAGCACCCCCCTTTTCGCAGGCTATGGCTACGCCTTC. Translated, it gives CASTPLFAGYGYAF.

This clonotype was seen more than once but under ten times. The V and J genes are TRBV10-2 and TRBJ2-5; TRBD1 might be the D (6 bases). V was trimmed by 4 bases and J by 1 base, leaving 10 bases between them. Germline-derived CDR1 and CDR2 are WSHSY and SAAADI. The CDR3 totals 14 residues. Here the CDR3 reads CASSGHRVQETQYF. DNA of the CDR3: TGCGCCAGCAGTGGGCACAGGGTCCAAGAGACCCAGTACTTC.

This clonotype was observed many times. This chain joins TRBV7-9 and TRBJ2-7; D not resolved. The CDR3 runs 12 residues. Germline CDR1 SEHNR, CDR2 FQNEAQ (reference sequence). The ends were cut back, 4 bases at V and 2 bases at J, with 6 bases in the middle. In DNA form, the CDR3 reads TGTGCCAGCAGCTACAACACCTACGAGCAGTACTTC. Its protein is CASSYNTYEQYF. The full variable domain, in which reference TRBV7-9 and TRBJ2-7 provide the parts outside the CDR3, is DTGVSQNPRHKITKRGQNVTFRCDPISEHNRLYWYRQTLGQGPEFLTYFQNEAQLEKSRLLSDRFSAERPKGSFSTLEIQRTEQGDSAMYLCASSYNTYEQYFGPGTRLTVT.

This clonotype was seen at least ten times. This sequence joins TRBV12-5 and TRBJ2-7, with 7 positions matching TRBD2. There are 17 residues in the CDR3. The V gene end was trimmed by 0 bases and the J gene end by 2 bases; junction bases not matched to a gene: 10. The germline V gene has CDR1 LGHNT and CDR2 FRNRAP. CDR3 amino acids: CASGLVRKLAVTYEQYF. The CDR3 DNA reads TGTGCTAGTGGTTTGGTACGTAAGCTAGCGGTAACCTACGAGCAGTACTTC.

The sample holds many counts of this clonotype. The CDR3 loop reads CACTGRHSNQPQHF. CDR3 coding DNA: TGTGCCTGTACCGGACGCCATAGCAATCAGCCCCAGCATTTT. The gene calls are TRBV28 and TRBJ1-5; D gene uncertain. This CDR3 has 14 residues. V was clipped by 11 bases and J by 0 bases, with 14 bases between them. CDR1 MDHEN and CDR2 SYDVKM come from the germline V gene.